This paragraph covers one T cell receptor (beta chain) sequence. Antigen unknown. Multiplex touch-down PCR with TRB-A/B primers amplified rearranged V-D-J TRB sequences. TCRdb redid the calling of the multiplex PCR reads with MiXCR, one entry per CDR3 protein. The sample shows about 2,100 distinct CDR3 sequences, approximately 15% of them seen only once. The data originate from a study of T cell repertoires in aging, cancer and after chemotherapy. The study's findings and limits: Age-matched healthy donors had significantly more diverse, less clonal blood TCR repertoires than untreated cancer patients.

Deletions cut 7 bases from V and 4 bases from J, with 10 bases between. There are 12 residues in the CDR3. TCR beta rearrangements were amplified from peripheral blood genomic DNA. The TCR sequence derives from a human donor with a solid tumor. The chain is built from TRBV12-3 or TRBV12-4 and TRBJ1-1; D possibly corresponds to TRBD1 (6 bases). The material sequenced was blood. Written as DNA, the CDR3 is TGTGCCAGCATTCTAGGGGGCACTGAAGCTTTCTTT. It specifies CASILGGTEAFF.